This T cell receptor beta chain was profiled in a study of CD8 T cells in ankylosing spondylitis. Researchers built TCR beta libraries using quantitative 5'-RACE with molecular barcodes. TCRdb itself ran the 5' RACE reads through MiXCR, one entry per CDR3 protein. The table lists around 430,000 distinct CDR3 sequences, 15% to 20% of them singletons, with 0.95% to 1.1% in the top ten. Turning to this clonotype: Its antigen is unknown.

Study-wide results and limits: One TCR beta motif, made up of 7 or 8 highly homologous variants, appeared characteristic of ankylosing spondylitis blood. Disease-linked clones reportedly showed significant enrichment in matched ankylosing spondylitis synovial fluid.

Deletions cut 5 bases from V and 2 bases from J, with 16 bases between. CDR3 length equals 16 residues. Looked up from germline, CDR1 is SGHRS and CDR2 is YFSETQ. The chain uses TRBV5-1 and TRBJ2-2, with D perhaps assigned TRBD1 or TRBD2 (7 bases each). The TCR originated in a male donor with ankylosing spondylitis. What was sequenced was blood, either unsorted or a sorted T cell fraction (not recorded which). CDR3: CASRPQGRDNTGELFF. CDR3 nucleotides: TGCGCCAGCAGACCACAGGGGAGGGACAACACCGGGGAGCTGTTTTTT.